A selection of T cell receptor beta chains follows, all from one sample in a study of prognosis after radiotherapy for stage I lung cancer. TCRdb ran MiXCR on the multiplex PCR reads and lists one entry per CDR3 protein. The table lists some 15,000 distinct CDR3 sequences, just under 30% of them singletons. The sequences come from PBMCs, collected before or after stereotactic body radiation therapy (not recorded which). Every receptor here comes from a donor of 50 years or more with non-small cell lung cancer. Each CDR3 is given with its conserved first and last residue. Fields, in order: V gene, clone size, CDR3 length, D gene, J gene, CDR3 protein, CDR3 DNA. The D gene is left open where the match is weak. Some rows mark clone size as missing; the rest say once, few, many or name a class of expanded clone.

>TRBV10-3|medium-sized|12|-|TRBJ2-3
CATGAGADTQYF
TGTGCCACGGGAGCAGGGGCAGATACGCAGTATTTT
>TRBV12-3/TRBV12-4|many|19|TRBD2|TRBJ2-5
CASSLEGSGGPYSQETQYF
TGTGCCAGCAGTTTAGAGGGTAGCGGGGGGCCCTACTCCCAAGAGACCCAGTACTTC
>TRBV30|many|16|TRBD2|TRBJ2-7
CAWSVFSFGGSYEQYF
TGTGCCTGGAGTGTTTTTAGTTTCGGGGGGTCATACGAGCAGTACTTC
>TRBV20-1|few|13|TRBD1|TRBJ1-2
CSARVRTGGCYTF
TGCAGTGCTAGAGTTAGGACAGGGGGGTGCTACACCTTC
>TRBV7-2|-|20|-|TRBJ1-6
CASSLGYGEPPGTYNSPLHF
TGTGCCAGCAGCTTAGGTTACGGAGAACCACCCGGGACATATAATTCACCCCTCCACTTT
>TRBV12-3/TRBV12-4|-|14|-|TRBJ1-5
CASSLLWGSQPKHF
TGTGCCAGCAGTCTTCTGTGGGGGAGTCAGCCCAAGCATTTT
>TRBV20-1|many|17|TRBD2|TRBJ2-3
CSASPSGGAGSSDTQYF
TGCAGTGCTAGCCCGAGCGGGGGGGCCGGGAGTTCAGATACGCAGTATTTT
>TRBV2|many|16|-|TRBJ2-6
CATPGVPASGANVLTF
TGTGCCACGCCAGGGGTTCCGGCCTCTGGGGCCAACGTCCTGACTTTC
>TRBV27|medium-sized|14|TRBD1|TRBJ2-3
CASSLAGTGDTQYF
TGTGCCAGCAGTTTGGCGGGGACAGGGGATACGCAGTATTTT
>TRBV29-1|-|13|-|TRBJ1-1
CSVDPALNTEAFF
TGCAGCGTTGACCCTGCTTTGAACACTGAAGCTTTCTTT
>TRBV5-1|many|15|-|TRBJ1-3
CASSLDGSSGNTIYF
TGCGCCAGCAGCTTGGATGGCAGCTCTGGAAACACCATATATTTT
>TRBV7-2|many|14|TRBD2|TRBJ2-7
CASRASGSSYEQYF
TGTGCCAGCAGGGCTAGCGGGAGCTCCTACGAGCAGTACTTC
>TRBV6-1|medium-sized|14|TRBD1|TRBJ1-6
CASSRTGGHSPLHF
TGTGCCAGCAGTAGAACAGGGGGTCATTCACCCCTCCACTTT
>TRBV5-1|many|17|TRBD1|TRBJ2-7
CASSPTPGTGGLYEQYF
TGCGCCAGCAGCCCTACCCCCGGGACAGGGGGCTTGTACGAGCAGTACTTC
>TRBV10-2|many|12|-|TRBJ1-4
CASAGRQEKLFF
TGCGCCAGCGCGGGTCGACAAGAAAAACTGTTTTTT
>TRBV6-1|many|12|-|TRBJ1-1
CASSVGNTEAFF
TGTGCCAGCAGCGTAGGGAACACTGAAGCTTTCTTT
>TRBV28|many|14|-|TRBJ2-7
CASSPYGVSYEQYF
TGTGCCAGCAGTCCATATGGGGTATCCTACGAGCAGTACTTC
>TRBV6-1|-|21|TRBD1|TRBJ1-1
CSSPGQGASVNALVLDTEAFF
TGTTCCAGTCCCGGTCAGGGGGCTTCAGTAAACGCTCTAGTTCTGGACACTGAAGCTTTCTTT
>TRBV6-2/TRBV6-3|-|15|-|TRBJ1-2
CASTHGSPGEFGYTF
TGTGCCAGCACTCACGGAAGCCCGGGGGAGTTTGGCTACACCTTC
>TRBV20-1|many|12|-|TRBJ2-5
CSFRGDQETQYF
TGCAGCTTCCGAGGGGACCAAGAGACCCAGTACTTC
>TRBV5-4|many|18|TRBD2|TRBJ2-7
CASSLGGAGGLRSYEQYF
TGTGCCAGCAGCTTGGGGGGAGCGGGAGGGCTTCGGTCCTACGAGCAGTACTTC
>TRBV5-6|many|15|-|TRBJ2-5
CASSFNRVYQETQYF
TGTGCCAGCAGCTTTAACAGGGTCTACCAAGAGACCCAGTACTTC
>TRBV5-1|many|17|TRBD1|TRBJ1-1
CASSLVSAGGRGTEAFF
TGCGCCAGCAGCTTGGTTTCGGCAGGGGGCCGTGGGACTGAAGCTTTCTTT
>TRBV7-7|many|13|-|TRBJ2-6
CATRAPGANVLTF
TGTGCTACCAGGGCGCCGGGGGCCAACGTCCTGACTTTC
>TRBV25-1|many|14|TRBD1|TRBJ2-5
CASSEQGVRETQYF
TGTGCCAGCAGTGAACAGGGGGTTCGGGAGACCCAGTACTTC
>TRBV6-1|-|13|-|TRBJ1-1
CASTGFWDTEAFF
TGTGCCAGCACCGGGTTTTGGGACACTGAAGCTTTCTTT
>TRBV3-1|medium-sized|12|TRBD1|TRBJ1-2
CASARGNYGYTF
TGTGCCAGCGCCAGGGGGAACTATGGCTACACCTTC
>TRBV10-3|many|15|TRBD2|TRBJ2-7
CAISELGGPINEQYF
TGTGCCATCAGTGAGTTGGGAGGGCCTATCAACGAGCAGTACTTC
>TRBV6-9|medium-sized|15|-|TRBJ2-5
CASSYFAPNQETQYF
TGTGCCAGCAGTTACTTCGCCCCCAATCAAGAGACCCAGTACTTC
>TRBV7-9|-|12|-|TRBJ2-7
CASGYGGYEQYF
TGTGCCAGCGGGTATGGTGGGTACGAGCAGTACTTC
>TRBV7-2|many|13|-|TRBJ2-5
CASSSQAQETQYF
TGTGCCAGCAGCTCTCAGGCCCAAGAGACCCAGTACTTC
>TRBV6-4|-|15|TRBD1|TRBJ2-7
CASSTEGQVSYEQYF
TGTGCCAGCAGTACCGAGGGACAGGTCTCCTACGAGCAGTACTTC
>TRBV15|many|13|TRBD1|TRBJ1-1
CATSNTGDTEAFF
TGTGCCACCAGCAATACAGGGGACACTGAAGCTTTCTTT
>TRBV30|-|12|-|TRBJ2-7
CAWRGNSYEQYF
TGTGCCTGGAGAGGGAACTCCTACGAGCAGTACTTC
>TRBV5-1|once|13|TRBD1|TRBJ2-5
CASTGQDQYTQYF
TGCGCCAGCACTGGACAGGACCAATATACCCAGTACTTC
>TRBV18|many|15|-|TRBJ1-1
CASSPSRGARAEAFF
TGTGCCAGCTCACCTTCTCGGGGGGCGCGGGCTGAAGCTTTCTTT
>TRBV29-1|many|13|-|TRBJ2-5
CSCRASGPETQYF
TGCAGCTGCCGGGCCTCCGGGCCGGAGACCCAGTACTTC
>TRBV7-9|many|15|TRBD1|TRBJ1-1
CASSSNRGLDTEAFF
TGTGCCAGCAGCTCCAACAGGGGTCTAGACACTGAAGCTTTCTTT
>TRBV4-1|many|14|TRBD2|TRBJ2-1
CASSQDSGGDEQFF
TGCGCCAGCAGCCAAGATAGCGGGGGCGATGAGCAGTTCTTC
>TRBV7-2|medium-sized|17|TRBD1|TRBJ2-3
CASSLPDRAVGTDTQYF
TGTGCCAGCAGCTTGCCGGACAGGGCCGTGGGCACAGATACGCAGTATTTT
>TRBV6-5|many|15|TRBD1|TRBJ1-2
CASSYSSQGARGYTF
TGTGCCAGCAGTTACTCCTCCCAGGGGGCGCGAGGCTACACCTTC
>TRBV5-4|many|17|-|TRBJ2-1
CASSLGLGGGPINEQFF
TGTGCCAGCAGCTTGGGCTTGGGGGGCGGGCCCATCAATGAGCAGTTCTTC
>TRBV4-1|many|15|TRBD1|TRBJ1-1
CASSQDRTGGTEAFF
TGCGCCAGCAGCCAAGATAGAACAGGGGGCACTGAAGCTTTCTTT
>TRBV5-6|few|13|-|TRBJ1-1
CASSSDVYTEAFF
TGTGCCAGCAGCTCGGACGTTTACACTGAAGCTTTCTTT
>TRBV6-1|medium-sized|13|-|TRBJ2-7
CASSEDLGYEQYF
TGTGCCAGCAGTGAAGATCTGGGCTACGAGCAGTACTTC
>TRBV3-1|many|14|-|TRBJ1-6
CASRLRDTELPLHF
TGTGCCAGCAGACTCCGGGACACGGAGTTACCCCTCCACTTT
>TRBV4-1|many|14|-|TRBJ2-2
CASSQTGNTGELFF
TGCGCCAGCAGCCAGACAGGGAACACCGGGGAGCTGTTTTTT
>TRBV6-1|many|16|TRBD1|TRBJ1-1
CASSAQLWTGNTEAFF
TGTGCCAGCAGCGCCCAGCTTTGGACAGGGAACACTGAAGCTTTCTTT
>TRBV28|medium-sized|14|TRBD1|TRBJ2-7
CASRLRDRSYEQYF
TGTGCCAGCAGACTCCGGGACAGGTCCTACGAGCAGTACTTC
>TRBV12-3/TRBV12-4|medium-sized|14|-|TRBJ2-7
CASSFGEITGVEYF
TGTGCCAGCAGTTTTGGGGAGATTACGGGTGTGGAATACTTC
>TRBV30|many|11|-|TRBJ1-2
CAWTATYGYTF
TGTGCCTGGACAGCAACTTATGGCTACACCTTC
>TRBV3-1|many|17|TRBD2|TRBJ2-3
CASSYFRLAGGDDTQYF
TGTGCCAGCAGCTATTTCAGACTAGCGGGGGGGGATGATACGCAGTATTTT
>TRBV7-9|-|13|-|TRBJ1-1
CASSLTLSTEAFF
TGTGCCAGCAGTCTCACATTGAGCACTGAAGCTTTCTTT
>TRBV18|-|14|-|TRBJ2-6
CDSSPPSGANALTF
TGTGACAGCTCACCACCTTCTGGGGCCAACGCCCTGACTTTC
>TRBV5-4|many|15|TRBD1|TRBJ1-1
CASSTRTGDYTEAFF
TGTGCCAGCAGCACCCGGACAGGGGATTACACTGAAGCTTTCTTT
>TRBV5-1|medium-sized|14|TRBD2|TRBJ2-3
CASSPGLATDTQYF
TGCGCCAGCAGCCCGGGACTAGCCACAGATACGCAGTATTTT
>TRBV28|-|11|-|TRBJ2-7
CASLSQGEQYF
TGTGCCAGTTTATCGCAGGGGGAGCAGTACTTC
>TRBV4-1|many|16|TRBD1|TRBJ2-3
CASSQGQGDATDTQYF
TGCGCCAGCAGCCAGGGGCAGGGGGACGCCACAGATACGCAGTATTTT
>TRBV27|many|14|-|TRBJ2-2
CASRPRANTGELFF
TGTGCCAGCAGGCCACGGGCGAACACCGGGGAGCTGTTTTTT
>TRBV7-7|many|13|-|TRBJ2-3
CASSAGNTDTQYF
TGTGCTAGCAGCGCAGGGAACACAGATACGCAGTATTTT